A single sample gave rise to the 32 T cell receptor beta chains below, sequenced in a study of cytomegalovirus exposure and HLA in healthy donors. The PCR had 60 Vbeta and 13 Jbeta primers. The table came from immunoSEQ multiplex PCR; TCRdb's copy has only in-frame clones and leaves some out. The data contain over 85,000 clones, about 80% of them singletons. The source material was PBMCs. The origin of the receptors is a man aged 35 to 55 in good health and CMV-seronegative.

The chain links TRBV28 to TRBJ2-7; D remains unclear. Trimming removed 2 bases at V and 1 base at J, with 9 bases between. CDR3 size: 14 residues. Germline lookup yields CDR1 MDHEN and CDR2 SYDVKM. CDR3 DNA sequence: TGTGCCAGCAGTTTACTCGCGGCGTCCTACGAGCAGTACTTC. It specifies CASSLLAASYEQYF.

A note on this clone: Other nucleotide sequences from this sample produce the same CDR3. V usage is TRBV10-3 and J usage is TRBJ2-3; possible D gene TRBD1, 6 bases. Germline V gene data show CDR1 as ENHRY and CDR2 as SYGVKD. The length of the CDR3 is 14 residues. Trimming took off 4 bases at V and 0 bases at J, with 8 bases between the two ends. In DNA form, the CDR3 reads TGTGCCATCAGTGGTGGGGGCAGCACAGATACGCAGTATTTT. It translates to CAISGGGSTDTQYF.

This clone has only one observation. This sequence joins TRBV19 and TRBJ2-1, with TRBD2 matching 9 bases. The trim removed 7 bases at V and 7 bases at J, leaving 14 bases unmatched. The CDR3 loop spans 16 amino acids. Germline V lookup: CDR1 LNHDA, CDR2 SQIVND (reference sequence). This CDR3 is CASNPGFSGSINEQFF. In DNA, the CDR3 is TGTGCCAGTAATCCTGGGTTTAGCGGGAGTATTAATGAGCAGTTCTTC.

J is TRBJ1-3 and V is TRBV30; the match to TRBD1 covers 7 bases. Germline values: CDR1 GTSNPN, CDR2 SVGIG (reference sequence). The J segment lost 0 bases and the V segment lost 2 bases, leaving 1 base of the junction unmatched. This CDR3 has 14 residues. The CDR3 reads CAWSPGGSGNTIYF. The DNA of the CDR3 is TGTGCCTGGAGTCCAGGGGGCTCTGGAAACACCATATATTTT. The full variable domain, its missing parts supplied by reference TRBV30 and TRBJ1-3, is SQTIHQWPATLVQPVGSPLSLECTVEGTSNPNLYWYRQAAGRGLQLLFYSVGIGQISSEVPQNLSASRPQDRQFILSSKKLLLSDSGFYLCAWSPGGSGNTIYFGEGSWLTVV.

The CDR3 DNA sequence: TGTGCCTGGAATCGAGCATGGTATGAAAAACTGTTTTTT. Residues: CAWNRAWYEKLFF. V and J are TRBV30 and TRBJ1-4; D is undetermined. The germline V gene has CDR1 GTSNPN and CDR2 SVGIG (reference sequence). The germline V and J ends were trimmed by 4 bases and 6 bases, with 12 bases remaining between them. The CDR3 is made up of 13 amino acids.

The chain has TRBV27 and TRBJ1-2; no clear D. The CDR3 spans 13 residues. Germline CDR1 reads MNHEY; CDR2 reads SMNVEV (reference sequence). V was trimmed by 0 bases and J by 8 bases, leaving 10 bases between them. CDR3 in amino acids: CASSLSALWGYTF. In nucleotides, the CDR3 is TGTGCCAGCAGTTTATCCGCGCTATGGGGCTACACCTTC.

This sequence joins TRBV6-5 and TRBJ1-3; 7 nucleotides align to TRBD1. In germline, CDR1 is MNHEY, CDR2 SVGAGI. This CDR3 has 13 residues. V was pared by 7 bases and J by 6 bases, with 6 bases of the junction left unmatched. CDR3 sequence reads: CASTRTGQNTIYF. As DNA, the CDR3 is TGTGCCAGCACCCGGACAGGCCAAAACACCATATATTTT.

The J gene is TRBJ2-7, the V gene TRBV27, with D possibly matching TRBD2 (6 bases). V was pared by 3 bases and J by 2 bases, with 11 bases between. This CDR3 has 14 residues. From germline, CDR1 is MNHEY and CDR2 SMNVEV (reference sequence). CDR3 sequence reads: CASSFASEPYEQYF. CDR3 sequence (DNA): TGTGCCAGCAGTTTCGCTAGCGAGCCCTACGAGCAGTACTTC.

V usage is TRBV5-1 and J usage is TRBJ2-2; 10 nucleotides line up with TRBD2. CDR1 is SGHRS, CDR2 YFSETQ, per germline. The junction had 7 bases not matched to a gene; V was cut back by 2 bases and J by 0 bases. CDR3 size: 18 residues. In DNA form, the CDR3 reads TGCGCCAGCAGCTTACGGCTAGCGGGGGTCGCGAACACCGGGGAGCTGTTTTTT. It specifies CASSLRLAGVANTGELFF.

This clone has just one count. The V and J genes are TRBV7-2 and TRBJ1-4; D unclear. The length of the CDR3 is 13 residues. V lost 3 bases, J lost 2 bases, and 4 bases lay in between. Germline V gene data show CDR1 as SGHTA and CDR2 as FQGNSA. This CDR3 reads CASSFYTNEKLFF. Written as DNA, the CDR3 is TGTGCCAGCAGCTTTTATACTAATGAAAAACTGTTTTTT. Together with reference TRBV7-2 and TRBJ1-4, the CDR3 gives the full variable domain: GAGVSQSPSNKVTEKGKDVELRCDPISGHTALYWYRQSLGQGLEFLIYFQGNSAPDKSGLPSDRFSAERTGGSVSTLTIQRTQQEDSAVYLCASSFYTNEKLFFGSGTQLSVL.

This chain uses TRBV6-6 with TRBJ1-6, with D unclear. Germline V gene sequence: CDR1 MNHNY, CDR2 SVGAGI (reference sequence). Trimming took off 0 bases at V and 7 bases at J, with 13 bases between the two ends. CDR3 length equals 16 residues. CDR3 in DNA: TGTGCCAGCAGTTACTCGAAGGACTCCGGGAATTCACCCCTCCACTTT. Its protein product is CASSYSKDSGNSPLHF.

The gene calls are TRBV7-2 and TRBJ2-7; the match to TRBD1 covers 9 bases. Germline assignment: CDR1 SGHTA and CDR2 FQGNSA. The CDR3 contains 16 residues. V was clipped by 5 bases and J by 2 bases; unmatched bases: 10. The CDR3 region has the DNA TGTGCCAGCAGCGTACCGTCGGGACAGGGCACCTACGAGCAGTACTTC. It codes for CASSVPSGQGTYEQYF.

The chain uses TRBV28 and TRBJ2-4; maybe TRBD2 (5 bases). The CDR3 consists of 15 residues. The V end lost 5 bases, the J end lost 0 bases, and 11 bases lay between the germline ends. Germline V lookup: CDR1 MDHEN, CDR2 SYDVKM. In DNA form, the CDR3 reads TGTGCCAGCAGTCCCCGTGGACTAGCCAAAAACATTCAGTACTTC. Protein product: CASSPRGLAKNIQYF.

This clone is a singleton in its sample. The junction departs from germline at one end; a sequencing error may be responsible. The chain carries TRBV4-1 and TRBJ1-1; D possibly corresponds to TRBD1 (5 bases). Germline V gives CDR1 MGHRA, CDR2 YSYEKL. The CDR3 spans 16 residues. CDR3 protein: CASSQGPNIPGTEASF. CDR3 sequence (DNA): TGCGCCAGCAGCCAAGGCCCCAACATCCCGGGGACTGAAGCTTCCTTT.

V usage is TRBV7-8 and J usage is TRBJ1-1; D is perhaps TRBD1 (5 bases). Trimming removed 0 bases at V and 4 bases at J, with 18 bases between. This CDR3 is built from 17 residues. Germline V CDR1 and CDR2: SGHVS, FQNEAQ. The DNA of the CDR3 is TGTGCCAGCAGCTTAGCCTTCAGGGCCCGGCAGGGCACTGAAGCTTTCTTT. It encodes CASSLAFRARQGTEAFF.

This rearrangement joins TRBV21-1 to TRBJ1-3; the table's D call of TRBD1 was not tested on the DNA. TRBV21-1 is annotated as a pseudogene. This CDR3 contains 15 residues. The CDR3 here is CASSPRDRAGNTIYF. CDR3 coding DNA: TGTGCCAGCAGCCCCCGGGACAGAGCTGGAAACACCATATATTTT.

The chain recombines TRBV11-2 with TRBJ1-4; no definite D call. The germline V and J ends were trimmed by 2 bases and 4 bases, with 8 bases remaining between them. The CDR3 has 14 residues. The germline CDR1 and CDR2 sequences are SGHAT and FQNNGV. The CDR3, as DNA: TGTGCCAGCAGCTTATTTGCAGTTAATGAAAAACTGTTTTTT. This encodes CASSLFAVNEKLFF.

The V call is TRBV10-3, the J call TRBJ2-1; D is perhaps TRBD1 (6 bases). Germline V CDR1 and CDR2: ENHRY, SYGVKD. Trimming cost V 2 bases and J 6 bases, with 17 bases left between them. The CDR3 has 16 residues. The CDR3: CAISEVVAGVFNEQFF. The CDR3 coding sequence is TGTGCCATCAGTGAGGTGGTGGCAGGGGTATTCAATGAGCAGTTCTTC.

The rearrangement links TRBV9 to TRBJ2-2, with 7 nucleotides matching TRBD1. There are 15 residues in the CDR3. The V and J ends lost 4 bases and 2 bases, in that order; junction bases with no gene match: 5. Germline V lookup: CDR1 SGDLS, CDR2 YYNGEE. The CDR3 DNA is TGTGCCAGCAGCCCAGGGACAGTAAACACCGGGGAGCTGTTTTTT. Translating it yields CASSPGTVNTGELFF.

This rearrangement joins TRBV7-2 to TRBJ2-1; 9 bases line up with TRBD2. The germline V gene has CDR1 SGHTA and CDR2 FQGNSA. V shed 5 bases, J shed 5 bases, and the junction held 10 bases outside the gene matches. The CDR3 loop spans 16 amino acids. The CDR3 reads CASSVPGLARHNEQFF. The DNA of the CDR3 is TGTGCCAGCAGCGTCCCGGGACTAGCCCGCCACAATGAGCAGTTCTTC.

This chain uses TRBV10-1 with TRBJ2-1; D perhaps matches TRBD2 (5 bases). Germline CDR1 reads WNHNN; CDR2 reads SYGVQD (reference sequence). V lost 9 bases and J lost 6, with 21 bases in between. This CDR3 region has 15 residues. Here the CDR3 DNA reads TGCGCCAGTTACGACGCGAGGACTGTCCCCAATGAGCAGTTCTTC. Translating it yields CASYDARTVPNEQFF.

The rearrangement links TRBV2 to TRBJ1-2; D is ambiguous. CDR1 and CDR2 (germline): SNHLY, FYNNEI. CDR3 length equals 14 residues. With 1 base removed from V and 6 bases from J, the gap between germline ends came to 12 bases. DNA for the CDR3: TGTGCCAGCAGTGAAGTGAGGGAGGTGAATGGCTACACCTTC. Protein product: CASSEVREVNGYTF.

The rearrangement uses TRBV5-4 and TRBJ1-2; TRBD1 aligns across 9 bases. The germline gives CDR1 SGHNT, CDR2 YYREEE (reference sequence). There are 15 residues in the CDR3. J was trimmed by 2 bases and V by 2 bases; bases with no gene match: 4. The CDR3 nucleotides read TGTGCCAGCAGCTTTAGGGACAGGGCAAACTATGGCTACACCTTC. It codes for CASSFRDRANYGYTF.

The V gene is TRBV7-2, the J gene TRBJ2-5; TRBD1 matches 8 bases. Germline V gene data show CDR1 as SGHTA and CDR2 as FQGNSA. This CDR3 is built from 18 residues. V trimming: 1 base; J trimming: 3 bases; junction bases outside the gene matches: 13. This CDR3 is CASSLGALDRAREETQYF. CDR3 sequence (DNA): TGTGCCAGCAGCTTAGGGGCCTTGGACAGGGCGAGGGAAGAGACCCAGTACTTC. Filled out from reference TRBV7-2 and TRBJ2-5, the complete variable domain reads GAGVSQSPSNKVTEKGKDVELRCDPISGHTALYWYRQSLGQGLEFLIYFQGNSAPDKSGLPSDRFSAERTGGSVSTLTIQRTQQEDSAVYLCASSLGALDRAREETQYFGPGTRLLVL.

V gene TRBV7-9 combines with J gene TRBJ1-1; D may be TRBD1 (5 bases). CDR1 is SEHNR, CDR2 FQNEAQ, per germline (reference sequence). Trimming removed 1 base from V and 7 bases from J, with 10 bases in between. This CDR3 has 13 residues. The CDR3 DNA reads TGTGCCAGCAGCTTAGTTCCGGGGGGTGAAGCTTTCTTT. It specifies CASSLVPGGEAFF.

V usage is TRBV7-2 and J usage is TRBJ2-7; TRBD2 aligns across 10 bases. The CDR3 spans 18 residues. With 0 bases clipped from V and 0 bases from J, the junction kept 8 bases outside the gene matches. Germline CDR1 SGHTA, CDR2 FQGNSA. The CDR3 is CASSLARRLAGTSYEQYF. The CDR3 DNA reads TGTGCCAGCAGCTTAGCGCGCCGACTAGCGGGCACCTCCTACGAGCAGTACTTC.

The rearrangement links TRBV19 to TRBJ2-7; D is possibly TRBD1 (5 bases). V was pared by 4 bases and J by 4 bases, with 14 bases between. The CDR3 is 14 residues long. Germline V gene data show CDR1 as LNHDA and CDR2 as SQIVND (reference sequence). Here the CDR3 reads CASSTASGSYEQYF. Here the CDR3 DNA reads TGTGCCAGTAGTACCGCATCAGGGTCTTACGAGCAGTACTTC.

The rearrangement joins TRBV9 to TRBJ2-7; 8 bases fit TRBD1. From germline, CDR1 is SGDLS and CDR2 YYNGEE. This CDR3 has 14 residues. Trimming at V came to 4 bases and at J to 5 bases, leaving 8 bases not matched to a gene. The CDR3 loop reads CASSTRTGWDEQYF. The CDR3 DNA is TGTGCCAGCAGCACTCGGACAGGGTGGGACGAGCAGTACTTC.

With regard to this clone: This CDR3 is also generated by other DNA sequences in the sample. The chain has TRBV18 and TRBJ2-1; TRBD2 is a possible D gene (6 bases). CDR1 and CDR2 from the germline V gene are KGHSH and LQKENI. The V end was cut by 6 bases, the J end by 8 bases, with 17 bases between. This CDR3 has 14 amino acids. The CDR3 here is CASSHGLRRDEQFF. The CDR3 DNA follows: TGTGCCAGCTCTCACGGTCTAAGGAGGGATGAGCAGTTCTTC.

The genes are TRBV9 and TRBJ2-1; 7 bases align to TRBD2. With V trimmed by 0 bases and J by 3 bases, 0 bases remained unmatched. The CDR3 spans 14 residues. CDR1 is SGDLS and CDR2 is YYNGEE in the germline V gene. The CDR3: CASSVGTSYNEQFF. CDR3 DNA: TGTGCCAGCAGCGTAGGGACTAGCTACAATGAGCAGTTCTTC.

The genes are TRBV28 and TRBJ2-7; 8 nucleotides match TRBD2. V trimming: 3 bases; J trimming: 2 bases; junction bases outside the gene matches: 9. Germline CDR1 is MDHEN and CDR2 is SYDVKM. This CDR3 comprises 16 residues. The CDR3: CASSLPGSGGTYEQYF. The CDR3 DNA reads TGTGCCAGCAGTTTGCCGGGGAGCGGGGGCACCTACGAGCAGTACTTC.

This clone was counted a single time. This chain joins TRBV7-9 and TRBJ2-4; 10 bases are a match to TRBD2. CDR1 is SEHNR, CDR2 FQNEAQ, per germline (reference sequence). This CDR3 has 16 amino acids. The V gene end was trimmed by 5 bases and the J gene end by 0 bases; junction bases not matched to a gene: 4. The CDR3 coding sequence is TGTGCCAGCAGCCAACCTAGCGGGGGAGCCAAAAACATTCAGTACTTC. This sequence encodes CASSQPSGGAKNIQYF.